This TCR beta chain was documented in a study of blood T cell repertoires in COVID-19. A word on this clone: A much larger clone differs from this one at a single base, so this may be a read error.

Measured with immunoSEQ multiplex PCR; TCRdb has only the in-frame clones, and not every one. The repertoire includes about 220,000 clones, roughly 87% of them detected once, and just over 2.5% sits in the top ten. The V gene lost 1 base and the J gene lost 2 bases, with 5 bases spanning the gap. The CDR3 is 13 amino acids. CDR1 and CDR2 from the germline V gene are MNHNS and SASEGT. The sequencing input was PBMCs or T cells enriched from blood (not recorded which). The chain combines TRBV6-1 with TRBJ1-2; no firm D call. The TCR was taken from a woman in her 30s with acute COVID-19. Written as DNA, the CDR3 is TGTGCCAGCAGTGAAGACAGAAACTATGGCTACACCTTC. Its translation: CASSEDRNYGYTF.